This T cell receptor beta chain appears in the sequencing data of a study of cytomegalovirus exposure and HLA in healthy donors. Only a few counts were recorded for this clone. Its antigen is unknown. Whole-study findings and limits: HLA alleles were associated with 16,000 or so TCR beta sequences in a later analysis at 0.05 false discovery rate.

PCR involved 60 Vbeta and 13 Jbeta primers. TCRdb keeps only in-frame clones here, not all; method: immunoSEQ multiplex PCR. Altogether approximately 100,000 clones are present, roughly 80% being singletons, with the ten largest covering roughly 4.1%. The V gene end was trimmed by 3 bases and the J gene end by 6 bases; junction bases not matched to a gene: 8. This CDR3 has 18 amino acids. Germline V lookup: CDR1 SGHDN, CDR2 FVKESK. Material: PBMCs. The TCR originated in a man aged 35-49 years in good health and CMV-seronegative. The V call is TRBV14, the J call TRBJ2-1; 16 nucleotides align to TRBD2. The CDR3 spells CASSHPGTSGGAVNEQFF. CDR3 bases: TGTGCCAGCAGCCACCCCGGGACTAGCGGGGGGGCGGTCAATGAGCAGTTCTTC.